This note documents a single T cell receptor beta chain sequence. The specificity of this receptor is unknown. Per-base qualities were not stored, and no clone one base away is much larger. The data derive from a study of blood T cell repertoires in COVID-19 (dated by TCRdb to about 2020). About the investigation overall: Samples covering the acute and convalescent phases of COVID-19 were provided by collaborators in the United States, Italy and Spain. The material from the prospective study consisted of cDNA or gDNA derived from T cells, B-cell-depleted T cells, or PBMCs. Where available, HLA class I and class II types were obtained from metadata supplied by the sample provider rather than from assay-based typing. The samples were drawn from the first 160 participants of the ongoing ImmuneRACE study and from some 1,300 subjects provided by 6 global collaborators. Deeply sampled blood TCRbeta repertoires from subjects exposed to, actively infected with, or recovered from COVID-19 were included in the dataset. The repertoires were released in a freely available public database meant as a resource for research on the immune response to SARS-CoV-2. Nearly every sample came with metadata listing a de-identified subject ID, COVID-19 status, age in years and sex.

On the study overall, not on this receptor specifically: How much clinical and demographic metadata was included differed by source and by participant, and the metadata was provided uncurated.

V gives up 2 bases and J gives up 3 bases, and the segment between their germline ends measures 14 bases. Inclusive of the bounding cysteine and phenylalanine, the CDR3 is 15 residues long. The CDR3 DNA has 45 bases and is translated from base 1. The germline V gene (reference sequence) gives CDR1 as MNHNY and CDR2 as SVGAGI. The collaborating institutions used their own protocols to collect whole blood in K2EDTA tubes. For TCRbeta analysis, collaborators shipped samples as frozen whole blood, isolated PBMCs, or DNA extracted from either of those sample types. The immunoSEQ Assay, a bias-controlled multiplex PCR, was used to amplify TCRbeta CDR3 regions from genomic DNA. Per the original workflow: The number of nucleated cells in each sample was estimated by amplification of reference gene primers within the assay. To quantify the absolute abundance of each unique TCRbeta CDR3 rearrangement, sequence reads were collapsed and filtered. For each sample, productive Simpson clonality was calculated as the square root of Simpson's diversity index across productive rearrangements. TCRdb re-hosts the immuneACCESS table, in-frame sequences only. Its copies lack some clones; in the studies checked, an unresolved V gene accounts for under half of them, and the cause for the rest is not known. The DNA gave D and trimming, while V, J and clone size come from that table. Recorded for this sample are 150,000 to 200,000 clones; approximately 87% of them occurred a single time. The top ten hold 3% to 4% of the sample.

Input material: peripheral blood. The TCR sequence derives from a man younger than 35 with active or convalescent COVID-19. The receptor chain draws on TRBV6-6 and TRBJ2-7; the D gene is not confidently resolved. In nucleotides, the sequence is TGTGCCAGCAGTTACGAGAATCTAGTGGGCTACGAGCAGTACTTC. This yields the protein CASSYENLVGYEQYF.